Shown below are 14 T cell receptor beta chains from a single sample sequenced in a study of response to subunit inactivated influenza vaccine. One entry per CDR3 protein results from TCRdb running MiXCR on the RT-PCR reads. The table lists about 500,000 distinct CDR3 sequences, 15% to 20% of them singletons. The source was CD4+ T cells sorted from PBMCs, collected around 2 years after vaccination. All receptors come from a man aged 50 to 69 who received an inactivated influenza vaccine.

The chain links TRBV24-1 to TRBJ2-1, with D hard to call. The CDR3 has 13 amino acids. Between the trimmed V and J ends, which lost 0 bases and 7 bases, there was a span of 6 bases. CDR1 is KGHDR and CDR2 is SFDVKD in the germline V gene. The CDR3 DNA follows: TGTGCCACCAGTGATTTGTGGGGAAATGAGCAGTTCTTC. This codes for CATSDLWGNEQFF.

This clonotype was picked up a small number of times. The V call is TRBV6-1, the J call TRBJ2-7, with 9 bases that match TRBD1. The CDR3 is 14 residues long. After removal of 5 bases from V and 4 bases from J, the junction contained 6 bases not matched to a gene. Germline V CDR1 and CDR2: MNHNS, SASEGT. The CDR3 here is CASSKRQGGYEQYF. For the CDR3, the DNA is TGTGCCAGCAGTAAACGACAGGGGGGTTACGAGCAGTACTTC.

This chain links TRBV4-3 with TRBJ1-2, with D maybe TRBD1 (6 bases). Trimming removed 0 bases at V and 4 bases at J, with 18 bases between. The germline V gene has CDR1 LGHNA and CDR2 YSLEER. CDR3 length: 17 residues. The CDR3 sequence is CASSQEIATGQRYGYTF. The CDR3 DNA is TGCGCCAGCAGCCAAGAGATCGCTACCGGACAGCGCTATGGCTACACCTTC.

This clonotype came up a few times. Here the CDR3 reads CASSQQRNYGYTF. CDR3 coding DNA: TGTGCCAGCAGCCAACAGAGGAACTATGGCTACACCTTC. The chain combines TRBV2 with TRBJ1-2; D uncertain. V was cut by 6 bases and J by 2 bases, with 10 bases left in between. CDR3 length: 13 amino acids. Germline V gives CDR1 SNHLY, CDR2 FYNNEI.

This clonotype came up a few times. The genes are TRBV25-1 and TRBJ2-3, with TRBD2 matching 12 bases. Unmatched junction bases numbered 3, after V lost 6 bases and J lost 2 bases. CDR3 length: 15 amino acids. Per germline, CDR1 MGHDK and CDR2 SYGVNS. Written as DNA, the CDR3 is TGTGCCAGCAGCCGACTAGCGGGAGACACAGATACGCAGTATTTT. It specifies CASSRLAGDTDTQYF.

This clonotype was recorded once. This chain connects TRBV10-3 to TRBJ2-7, with 7 bases aligning to TRBD1. The CDR3 has 14 residues. Unmatched junction bases numbered 5, after V lost 6 bases and J lost 0 bases. Germline V CDR1 and CDR2: ENHRY, SYGVKD. As DNA, the CDR3 is TGTGCCATCAGAGCAAGGGACAGCTCCTACGAGCAGTACTTC. Translated: CAIRARDSSYEQYF.

The CDR3 sequence: CASSSLGPFSYNEKLFF. DNA for the CDR3: TGTGCCAGCAGTTCGCTAGGCCCGTTTTCTTATAATGAAAAACTGTTTTTT. The chain links TRBV12-3 or TRBV12-4 to TRBJ1-4; D gene unclear. This CDR3 has 17 amino acids. V shed 4 bases and J shed 4 bases, with 19 bases lying between them.

The genes are TRBV9 and TRBJ1-2; 10 bases are a match to TRBD1. The junction had 13 bases not matched to a gene; V was cut back by 4 bases and J by 4 bases. CDR1 and CDR2 from the germline V gene are SGDLS and YYNGEE. This CDR3 has 17 amino acids. CDR3 in DNA: TGTGCCAGCAGCCCGCACCTGGACAGGGGGAGCCTCTATGGCTACACCTTC. Its protein product is CASSPHLDRGSLYGYTF.

This clonotype was seen only a few times. A junction end diverges from the germline sequence, so it may reflect a read error. The CDR3 reads CASSQGGRDFNHPQHF. As DNA, the CDR3 is TGTGCCAGCAGCCAGGGGGGCAGGGACTTCAATCACCCCCAGCATTTT. The genes are TRBV4-2 and TRBJ1-5; D might be TRBD1 (6 bases). This CDR3 has 16 amino acids. Germline CDR1 is LGHNA and CDR2 is YNFKEQ.

The V gene is TRBV20-1, the J gene TRBJ2-5; perhaps TRBD2 as D (6 bases). Germline V CDR1 and CDR2: DFQATT, SNEGSKA (reference sequence). The CDR3 consists of 13 residues. The germline V and J ends were trimmed by 4 bases and 3 bases, with 12 bases remaining between them. CDR3 DNA: TGCAGTGCTAACCCGGGAGCGGAAGAGACCCAGTACTTC. Translation gives CSANPGAEETQYF.

V usage is TRBV15 and J usage is TRBJ1-3; D gene ambiguous. CDR3 length equals 13 residues. Trimming left V 3 bases short and J 4 bases short, with 7 bases between. From germline, CDR1 is LNHNV and CDR2 YYDKDF (reference sequence). CDR3: CATSSGVGNTIYF. As DNA, the CDR3 is TGTGCCACCAGCAGCGGGGTAGGAAACACCATATATTTT.

This clonotype has more than one count but fewer than ten. The V gene is TRBV12-3 or TRBV12-4, the J gene TRBJ2-1; 7 bases map to TRBD1. The CDR3 extends over 13 amino acids. Trimming at V came to 6 bases and at J to 9 bases, leaving 8 bases not matched to a gene. DNA for the CDR3: TGTGCCAGCAGACAGACAGGGTTAGTTGAGCAGTTCTTC. Amino acids: CASRQTGLVEQFF.

The CDR3 sequence: CASSLGQGGTSGYTF. CDR3 coding DNA: TGTGCCAGCAGTTTGGGCCAGGGGGGTACGAGTGGCTACACCTTC. V is TRBV12-3 or TRBV12-4 and J is TRBJ1-2, with TRBD1 matching over 7 bases. This CDR3 comprises 15 residues. Trimming at V came to 3 bases and at J to 7 bases, leaving 11 bases not matched to a gene.

This clonotype was counted between two and nine times. The gene calls are TRBV6-1 and TRBJ2-5; D remains ambiguous. Trimming stripped 5 bases from V and 5 bases from J, with 12 bases between. CDR3 length equals 13 residues. Germline CDR1 and CDR2: MNHNS and SASEGT. In nucleotides, the CDR3 is TGTGCCAGCAGTCCCCGCATGATGGAGACCCAGTACTTC. As protein: CASSPRMMETQYF.